Shown below are 20 T cell receptor beta chains from a single sample sequenced in a study of cytomegalovirus exposure and HLA in healthy donors. PCR employed 60 Vbeta and 13 Jbeta primers. Repertoires were generated with immunoSEQ multiplex PCR, while TCRdb's copy carries only in-frame clones and drops some. The sample has some 140,000 clones, 79% seen once. The sequenced material came from PBMCs. Source of these receptors: a man in his forties or fifties in good health and CMV-seropositive.

The V call is TRBV18, the J call TRBJ2-7; 8 nucleotides line up with TRBD2. The CDR3 contains 16 residues. V shed 4 bases and J 3 bases; nucleotides not matched to a gene: 11. Germline V gives CDR1 KGHSH, CDR2 LQKENI. CDR3 loop: CASSRGQRESYYEQYF. CDR3 bases: TGTGCCAGCTCACGGGGCCAGCGGGAGTCATACTACGAGCAGTACTTC. The full variable domain, completed using reference TRBV18 and TRBJ2-7, is NAGVMQNPRHLVRRRGQEARLRCSPMKGHSHVYWYRQLPEEGLKFMVYLQKENIIDESGMPKERFSAEFPKEGPSILRIQQVVRGDSAAYFCASSRGQRESYYEQYFGPGTRLTVT.

The chain has TRBV6-5 and TRBJ2-5; 9 nucleotides match TRBD1. The CDR3 runs 14 residues. Germline V CDR1 and CDR2: MNHEY, SVGAGI. V shed 7 bases and J 5 bases; nucleotides not matched to a gene: 8. The CDR3 DNA reads TGTGCCAGCATTAGGACAGGGGTTCTCGAGACCCAGTACTTC. Amino acid sequence: CASIRTGVLETQYF.

As for this clone: One junction end does not reproduce the germline sequence, and a read error may be involved. This sequence joins TRBV6-6 and TRBJ1-1; the match to TRBD1 covers 8 bases. CDR3 size: 14 residues. CDR1 is MNHNY and CDR2 is SVGAGI in the germline V gene (reference sequence). In DNA form, the CDR3 reads TGTGCCAGCAGTTACTGGACAGGGAACATTGAAGCTTTCTTT. Residues: CASSYWTGNIEAFF.

The rearrangement joins TRBV6-5 to TRBJ2-4; D not resolved. This CDR3 has 15 residues. V dropped 0 bases and J dropped 9 bases, with 15 bases sitting between them. Germline CDR1 reads MNHEY; CDR2 reads SVGAGI. DNA for the CDR3: TGTGCCAGCAGTTACTCGAAAGCACAGCAAGGCATTCAGTACTTC. This encodes CASSYSKAQQGIQYF.

This clone was detected only a few times. The chain carries TRBV6-1 and TRBJ1-3; 7 bases fit TRBD1. After removal of 9 bases from V and 1 base from J, the junction contained 6 bases not matched to a gene. From germline, CDR1 is MNHNS and CDR2 SASEGT. The CDR3 sequence is 14 residues long. The CDR3 DNA follows: TGTGCCAGTTTCAGACAGGGATCTGGAAACACCATATATTTT. Its protein product is CASFRQGSGNTIYF.

This clone has only a few counts. This chain uses TRBV4-1 with TRBJ2-7; D unclear. The CDR3 length is 14 residues. The V and J ends lost 5 bases and 0 bases respectively, with 11 bases between them. Per germline, CDR1 MGHRA and CDR2 YSYEKL. As DNA, the CDR3 is TGCGCCAGCAGCTCCGAACTGAGCTCCTACGAGCAGTACTTC. This translates into CASSSELSSYEQYF.

The V gene is TRBV5-1, the J gene TRBJ2-1, with 8 positions matching TRBD2. V lost 4 bases and J lost 1; bases outside the gene matches: 7. The germline CDR1 and CDR2 sequences are SGHRS and YFSETQ. The CDR3 is 16 amino acids. The CDR3 here is CASSPLTSGSYNEQFF. The CDR3 DNA reads TGCGCCAGCAGCCCCCTCACTAGCGGATCCTACAATGAGCAGTTCTTC.

About this clone itself: Distinct nucleotide sequences in the sample also encode this CDR3. V is TRBV10-2 and J is TRBJ1-5; D uncertain. CDR1 and CDR2 from the germline V gene are WSHSY and SAAADI. The CDR3 is made up of 13 amino acids. V was cut by 2 bases and J by 2 bases, with 4 bases left in between. In DNA form, the CDR3 reads TGCGCCAGCAGTGAGCAGGGCAATCAGCCCCAGCATTTT. Protein: CASSEQGNQPQHF.

The chain uses TRBV18 and TRBJ2-2; 7 nucleotides line up with TRBD2. CDR1 and CDR2 from the germline V gene are KGHSH and LQKENI. J was trimmed by 0 bases and V by 4 bases; bases with no gene match: 5. The CDR3 loop spans 16 amino acids. The CDR3 loop reads CASSLFGLANTGELFF. Written as DNA, the CDR3 is TGTGCCAGCTCACTCTTTGGACTAGCGAACACCGGGGAGCTGTTTTTT.

The rearrangement links TRBV18 to TRBJ1-2; 7 nucleotides match TRBD1. The CDR3 is made up of 12 amino acids. CDR1 is KGHSH, CDR2 LQKENI, per germline. V shed 3 bases, J shed 6 bases, and the junction held 1 base outside the gene matches. The chain's CDR3 is CASSPDRDGYTF. As DNA, the CDR3 is TGTGCCAGCTCACCCGACAGGGATGGCTACACCTTC.

The V gene is TRBV6-6, the J gene TRBJ1-5; D call uncertain. The V gene lost 0 bases and the J gene lost 7 bases, with 10 bases spanning the gap. The CDR3 covers 14 residues. Germline assignment: CDR1 MNHNY and CDR2 SVGAGI (reference sequence). The CDR3 is CASSYSRVGQPQHF. CDR3 nucleotides: TGTGCCAGCAGTTACTCGCGGGTCGGCCAGCCCCAGCATTTT.

The chain carries TRBV4-2 and TRBJ1-6; D is possibly TRBD1 (5 bases). The V and J ends lost 3 bases and 10 bases respectively, with 25 bases between them. The CDR3 spans 18 residues. Germline lookup yields CDR1 LGHNA and CDR2 YNFKEQ. The DNA of the CDR3 is TGTGCCAGCAGCCAGACTTCCGGGACTCGGGGAGGATACTCACCCCTCCACTTT. Residues: CASSQTSGTRGGYSPLHF.

The V gene is TRBV7-2, the J gene TRBJ2-1; 9 bases match TRBD2. The CDR3 extends over 17 amino acids. V gave up 1 base and J gave up 8 bases; unmatched junction bases: 12. The germline CDR1 and CDR2 sequences are SGHTA and FQGNSA. In DNA, the CDR3 is TGTGCCAGCAGCTTAGTGTGCCTAGGTAGCGGGAGAGATGAGCAGTTCTTC. Translated: CASSLVCLGSGRDEQFF.

J is TRBJ2-1 and V is TRBV7-9; the match to TRBD2 covers 7 bases. Germline V lookup: CDR1 SEHNR, CDR2 FQNEAQ (reference sequence). The CDR3 spans 14 residues. After removal of 3 bases from V and 6 bases from J, the junction contained 5 bases not matched to a gene. The CDR3 sequence: CASSFVGGPNEQFF. The CDR3 DNA is TGTGCCAGCAGCTTTGTGGGAGGGCCCAATGAGCAGTTCTTC.

The chain combines TRBV29-1 with TRBJ2-5; TRBD2 matches 11 bases. Germline V gene sequence: CDR1 SQVTM, CDR2 ANQGSEA. Trimming took 5 bases from V and 4 from J; bases not matched to a gene: 3. The CDR3 has 13 amino acids. CDR3 protein: CSVLAGGSETQYF. In DNA, the CDR3 is TGCAGCGTTCTAGCGGGAGGTTCAGAGACCCAGTACTTC.

Only one count was recorded for this clone. The sample contains more than one DNA sequence encoding this CDR3. The chain couples TRBV30 to TRBJ1-5; D uncertain. The CDR3 is 13 amino acids. V lost 3 bases to trimming and J lost 2 bases, with 8 bases between them. Germline lookup yields CDR1 GTSNPN and CDR2 SVGIG (reference sequence). This CDR3 is CAWRSGGNQPQHF. CDR3 DNA sequence: TGTGCCTGGAGGAGCGGGGGCAATCAGCCCCAGCATTTT.

As regards this clone: The junction departs from the called germline gene at one end, perhaps through a read error. V usage is TRBV7-9 and J usage is TRBJ2-7; D perhaps matches TRBD2 (7 bases). The CDR3 covers 12 residues. Germline V CDR1 and CDR2: SEHNR, FQNEAQ (reference sequence). The CDR3 nucleotides are TGTTCCAGCAGCTTAGGGGGGGGCGAGCAGTACTTC. This gives the protein CSSSLGGGEQYF.

The chain is built from TRBV30 and TRBJ2-5, with D tentatively TRBD2 (6 bases). The CDR3 length is 13 residues. V lost 5 bases, J lost 4 bases, and 14 bases lay in between. Germline loops: CDR1 GTSNPN, CDR2 SVGIG (reference sequence). The CDR3 region is CAWATSYGETQYF. In DNA, the CDR3 is TGTGCCTGGGCTACTAGCTACGGAGAGACCCAGTACTTC.

The V and J genes are TRBV11-3 and TRBJ2-7; the D is unclear. The V gene's germline CDR1 is SGHNT and CDR2 YENEEA. This CDR3 is 13 amino acids long. V gave up 0 bases and J gave up 3 bases, with 6 bases separating them. The CDR3: CASSLENNYEQYF. CDR3 coding DNA: TGTGCCAGCAGCTTAGAGAACAACTACGAGCAGTACTTC.

This chain connects TRBV30 to TRBJ1-3; TRBD1 might be the D (6 bases). The germline V gene encodes CDR1 GTSNPN and CDR2 SVGIG (reference sequence). The V and J ends lost 5 bases and 2 bases respectively, with 19 bases between them. The CDR3 extends over 16 amino acids. This CDR3 reads CAWGPGQGITGNTIYF. The CDR3 DNA reads as TGTGCCTGGGGCCCTGGTCAGGGGATAACTGGAAACACCATATATTTT.